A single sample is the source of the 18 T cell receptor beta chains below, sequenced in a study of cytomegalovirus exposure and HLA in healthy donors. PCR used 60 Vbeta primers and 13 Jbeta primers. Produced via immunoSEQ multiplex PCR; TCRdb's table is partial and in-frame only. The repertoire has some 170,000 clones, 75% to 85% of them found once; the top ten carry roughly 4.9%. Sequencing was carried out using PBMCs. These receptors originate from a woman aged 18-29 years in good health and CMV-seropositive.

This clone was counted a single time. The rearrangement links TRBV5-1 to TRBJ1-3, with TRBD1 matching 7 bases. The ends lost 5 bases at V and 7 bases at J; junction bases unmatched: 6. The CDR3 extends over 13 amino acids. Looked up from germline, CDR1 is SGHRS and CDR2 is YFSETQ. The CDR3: CASRATGINTIYF. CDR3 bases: TGCGCCAGCAGGGCGACAGGGATTAACACCATATATTTT.

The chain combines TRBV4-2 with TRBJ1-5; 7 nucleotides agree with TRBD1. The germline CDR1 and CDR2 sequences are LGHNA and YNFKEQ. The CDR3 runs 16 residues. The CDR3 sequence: CRLLGQVGYRNQPQHF. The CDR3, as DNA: TGTCGACTCCTAGGACAGGTGGGTTATCGCAATCAGCCCCAGCATTTT.

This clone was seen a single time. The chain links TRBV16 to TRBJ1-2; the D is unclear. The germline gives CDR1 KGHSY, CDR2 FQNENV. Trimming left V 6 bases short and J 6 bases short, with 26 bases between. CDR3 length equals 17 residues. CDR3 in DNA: TGTGCCAGCAGTAGCATGAGAGGGAGATTGGAGTCAGATGGCTACACCTTC. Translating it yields CASSSMRGRLESDGYTF.

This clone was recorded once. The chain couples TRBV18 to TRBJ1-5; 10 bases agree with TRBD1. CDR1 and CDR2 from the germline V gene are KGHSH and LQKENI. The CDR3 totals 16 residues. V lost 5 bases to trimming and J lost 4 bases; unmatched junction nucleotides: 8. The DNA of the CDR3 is TGTGCCAGCTCAGGTCCGACAGGGGGCAGGAATCAGCCCCAGCATTTT. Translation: CASSGPTGGRNQPQHF.

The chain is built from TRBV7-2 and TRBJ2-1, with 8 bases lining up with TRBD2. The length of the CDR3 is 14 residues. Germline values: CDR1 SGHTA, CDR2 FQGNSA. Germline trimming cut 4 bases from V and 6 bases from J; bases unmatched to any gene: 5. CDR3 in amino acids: CASSSLAGINEQFF. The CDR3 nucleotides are TGTGCCAGCAGCTCCCTAGCGGGTATCAATGAGCAGTTCTTC.

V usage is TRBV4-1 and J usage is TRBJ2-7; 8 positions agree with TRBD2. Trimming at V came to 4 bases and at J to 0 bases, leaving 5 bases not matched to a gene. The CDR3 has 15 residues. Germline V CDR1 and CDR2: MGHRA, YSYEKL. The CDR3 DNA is TGCGCCAGCAGCCGCCTCAGCGGGAGCTCCTACGAGCAGTACTTC. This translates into CASSRLSGSSYEQYF.

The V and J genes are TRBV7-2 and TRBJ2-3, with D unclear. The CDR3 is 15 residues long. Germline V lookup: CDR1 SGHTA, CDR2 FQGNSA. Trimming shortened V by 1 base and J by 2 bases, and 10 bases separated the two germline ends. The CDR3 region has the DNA TGTGCCAGCAGCTTAGGGGCTATCCTCACAGATACGCAGTATTTT. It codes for CASSLGAILTDTQYF.

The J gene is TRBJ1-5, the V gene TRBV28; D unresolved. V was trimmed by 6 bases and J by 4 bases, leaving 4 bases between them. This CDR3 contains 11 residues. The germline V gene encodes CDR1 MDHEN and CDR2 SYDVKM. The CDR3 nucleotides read TGTGCCAGCAGCCTTAATCAGCCCCAGCATTTT. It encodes CASSLNQPQHF.

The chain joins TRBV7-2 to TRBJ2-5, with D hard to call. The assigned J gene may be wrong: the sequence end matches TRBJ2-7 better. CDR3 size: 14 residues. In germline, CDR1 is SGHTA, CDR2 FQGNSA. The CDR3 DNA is TGTGCCAGCAGCTTAGACTTATTGGTCTACGAGCAGTACTTC. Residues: CASSLDLLVYEQYF.

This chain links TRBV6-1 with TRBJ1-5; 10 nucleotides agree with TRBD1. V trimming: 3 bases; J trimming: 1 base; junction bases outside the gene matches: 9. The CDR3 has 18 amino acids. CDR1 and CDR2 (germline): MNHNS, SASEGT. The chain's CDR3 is CASSDGDRGQGSNQPQHF. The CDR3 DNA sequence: TGTGCCAGCAGTGACGGGGATAGGGGACAGGGGAGCAATCAGCCCCAGCATTTT.

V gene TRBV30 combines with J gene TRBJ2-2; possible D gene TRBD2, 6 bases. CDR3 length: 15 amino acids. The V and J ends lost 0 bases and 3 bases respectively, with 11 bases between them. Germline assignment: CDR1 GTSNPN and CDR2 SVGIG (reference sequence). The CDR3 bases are TGTGCCTGGAGTGTACTGGGGACTTACACCGGGGAGCTGTTTTTT. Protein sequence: CAWSVLGTYTGELFF.

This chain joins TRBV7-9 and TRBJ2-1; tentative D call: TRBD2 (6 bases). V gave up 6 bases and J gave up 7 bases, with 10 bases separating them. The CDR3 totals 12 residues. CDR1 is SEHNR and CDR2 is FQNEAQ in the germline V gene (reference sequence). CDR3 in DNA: TGTGCCAGCAGTCAGCGGGTAAATGAGCAGTTCTTC. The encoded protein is CASSQRVNEQFF. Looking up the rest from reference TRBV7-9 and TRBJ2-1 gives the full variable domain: DTGVSQNPRHKITKRGQNVTFRCDPISEHNRLYWYRQTLGQGPEFLTYFQNEAQLEKSRLLSDRFSAERPKGSFSTLEIQRTEQGDSAMYLCASSQRVNEQFFGPGTRLTVL.

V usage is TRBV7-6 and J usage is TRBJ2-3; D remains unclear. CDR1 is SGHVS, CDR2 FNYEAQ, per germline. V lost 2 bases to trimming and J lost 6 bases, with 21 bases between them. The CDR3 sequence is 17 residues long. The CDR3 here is CASSLIAAREISDTQYF. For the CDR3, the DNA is TGTGCCAGCAGCTTAATCGCGGCCCGAGAAATTTCGGATACGCAGTATTTT.

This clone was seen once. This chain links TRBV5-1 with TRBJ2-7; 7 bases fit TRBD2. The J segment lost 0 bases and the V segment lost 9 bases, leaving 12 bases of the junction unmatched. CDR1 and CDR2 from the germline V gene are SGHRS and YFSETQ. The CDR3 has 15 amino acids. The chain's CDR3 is CATVTRLAASYEQYF. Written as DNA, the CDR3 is TGCGCCACCGTGACGCGGCTAGCGGCCTCCTACGAGCAGTACTTC.

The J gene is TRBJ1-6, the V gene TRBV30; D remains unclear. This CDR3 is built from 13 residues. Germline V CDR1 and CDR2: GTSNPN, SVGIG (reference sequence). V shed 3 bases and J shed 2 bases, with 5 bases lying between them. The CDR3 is CAWRGPYNSPLHF. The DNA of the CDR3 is TGTGCCTGGAGGGGCCCCTATAATTCACCCCTCCACTTT.

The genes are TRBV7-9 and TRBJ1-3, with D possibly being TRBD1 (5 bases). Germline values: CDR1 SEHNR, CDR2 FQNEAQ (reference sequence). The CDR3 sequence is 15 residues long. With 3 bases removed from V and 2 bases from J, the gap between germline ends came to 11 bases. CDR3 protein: CASSLVAGTGNTIYF. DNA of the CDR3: TGTGCCAGCAGCTTGGTTGCAGGGACTGGAAACACCATATATTTT.

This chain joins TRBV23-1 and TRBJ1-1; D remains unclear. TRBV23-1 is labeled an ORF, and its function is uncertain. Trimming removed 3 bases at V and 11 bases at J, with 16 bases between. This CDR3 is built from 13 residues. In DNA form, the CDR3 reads TGCGCCAGCAGTCATCGCGGGCCTCGTTGCGCTTTCTTT. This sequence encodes CASSHRGPRCAFF.

CDR3 in amino acids: CASSLRLAGGPVTDTQYF. The CDR3, as DNA: TGTGCCAGCAGCTTAAGGCTAGCGGGGGGGCCAGTAACAGATACGCAGTATTTT. J is TRBJ2-3 and V is TRBV11-2; TRBD2 agrees at 12 bases. V lost 2 bases, J lost 3 bases, and 9 bases stayed unmatched. Germline assignment: CDR1 SGHAT and CDR2 FQNNGV. The CDR3 extends over 18 amino acids. Full variable domain (outside the CDR3, taken from reference TRBV11-2 and TRBJ2-3): EAGVAQSPRYKIIEKRQSVAFWCNPISGHATLYWYQQILGQGPKLLIQFQNNGVVDDSQLPKDRFSAERLKGVDSTLKIQPAKLEDSAVYLCASSLRLAGGPVTDTQYFGPGTRLTVL.